This is a list of T cell receptor beta chains from one sample in a study of cytomegalovirus exposure and HLA in healthy donors. Sequenced by immunoSEQ multiplex PCR; TCRdb stores in-frame clones only, minus some. In the table there are about 130,000 clones, about 76% of which are singletons. The sequenced sample was PBMCs. The source of these receptors is a woman aged 55-69 years in good health and CMV-seropositive. Both conserved end residues are part of each CDR3. D genes are given only for firm matches. Expanded clones get a size class; other rows say once, few or many, or leave the size out.

CDR3nt	CDR3aa	v_gene	len	abundance	d_gene	j_gene
TGTGCCAGCAGCCCTGGAACTAAACTTAACTACAATGAGCAGTTCTTC	CASSPGTKLNYNEQFF	TRBV7-8	16	once	-	TRBJ2-1
TGTGCCAGCAGTGAACGGTTCTTGGGGCAGGAGAACACTGAAGCTTTCTTT	CASSERFLGQENTEAFF	TRBV2	17	-	-	TRBJ1-1
TGTGCCAGCAGCTACGGACGGGACAGGGTATCGGCTTTCTTT	CASSYGRDRVSAFF	TRBV5-4	14	-	TRBD1	TRBJ1-1
TGTGCCAGCAGCTTACATCAGGCTAACTATGGCTACACCTTC	CASSLHQANYGYTF	TRBV11-2	14	-	-	TRBJ1-2
TGTGCCAGCAGTATGATGGGCCGCCAGCCCCAGCATTTT	CASSMMGRQPQHF	TRBV2	13	few	-	TRBJ1-5
TGTGCCAGCAGATTAGGGACTAGCGGAGCGACCCAAGAGACCCAGTACTTC	CASRLGTSGATQETQYF	TRBV5-6	17	once	TRBD2	TRBJ2-5
TGCGCCAGCAGCTCCTTAAGCCGGACTAGCGGGGGGGCCGGAGGCTCCTACAATGAGCAGTTCTTC	CASSSLSRTSGGAGGSYNEQFF	TRBV5-1	22	-	TRBD2	TRBJ2-1
TGTGCCAGCAGCTCATGGACTAGCGGGGGGGTAGGAGAGACCCAGTACTTC	CASSSWTSGGVGETQYF	TRBV7-2	17	-	TRBD2	TRBJ2-5
TGTGCCAGCTCACCCAGGGGCTCTGGAAACACCATATATTTT	CASSPRGSGNTIYF	TRBV18	14	-	-	TRBJ1-3
TGTGCCAGCAGCGTATCGGGGAGGGGACAGGTTAATGAAAAACTGTTTTTT	CASSVSGRGQVNEKLFF	TRBV9	17	-	TRBD1	TRBJ1-4
TGTGCCAGCTCACTATCGGGGGGCGTATCAGGGCAGTACTTC	CASSLSGGVSGQYF	TRBV18	14	-	-	TRBJ2-7
TGTGCCAGCAGCTTAGAACACGCGAACACTGAAGCTTTCTTT	CASSLEHANTEAFF	TRBV7-8	14	-	-	TRBJ1-1
TGTGCCAGCGGGCAGTCGGGGGGATCCACCGGGGAGCTGTTTTTT	CASGQSGGSTGELFF	TRBV2	15	-	TRBD2	TRBJ2-2
TGCGCCAGCAGCTTGACGGGGAACACTGAAGCTTTCTTT	CASSLTGNTEAFF	TRBV5-1	13	-	-	TRBJ1-1
TGTGCCAGCGGCGAGGGAGGGTCGAACACTGAAGCTTTCTTT	CASGEGGSNTEAFF	TRBV7-3	14	few	-	TRBJ1-1
TGTGCCAGCAGGGGTAGGACTAGCGGGAGTAACGAGCAGTACTTC	CASRGRTSGSNEQYF	TRBV6-1	15	-	TRBD2	TRBJ2-7
TGTGCCAGCAGCTCGACAGGGGTAAACACTGAAGCTTTCTTT	CASSSTGVNTEAFF	TRBV13	14	-	TRBD1	TRBJ1-1
TGTGCCAGCATCTTAGACAGGGTGGGCTACGAGCAGTACTTC	CASILDRVGYEQYF	TRBV6-1	14	-	TRBD1	TRBJ2-7
TGTGCCAGCAGCGTCATTCCAGGAGGAGGGTCACCCCTCCACTTT	CASSVIPGGGSPLHF	TRBV9	15	-	-	TRBJ1-6
TGTGCCAGTAGTATCCCCGGGGGGGCCAACTATGGCTACACCTTC	CASSIPGGANYGYTF	TRBV19	15	-	-	TRBJ1-2
TGTGCCAGCAGCTGGGGGGGCGCGAACACCGGGGAGCTGTTTTTT	CASSWGGANTGELFF	TRBV6-5	15	-	-	TRBJ2-2
TGTGCCAGTACTCGCAACGGGGGGGCGGGTGAGACCCAGTACTTC	CASTRNGGAGETQYF	TRBV19	15	-	TRBD2	TRBJ2-5
TGTGCCAGCTCACCAACCCCACCGGGACAGGGGAGCTATGGCTACACCTTC	CASSPTPPGQGSYGYTF	TRBV18	17	few	TRBD1	TRBJ1-2
TGTGCCAGCAGCCGGACCGAGGGGGCGCGAGGAAACACCATATATTTT	CASSRTEGARGNTIYF	TRBV4-2	16	-	TRBD1	TRBJ1-3
TGCGCCAGCAGCCATGGACAGGGGGCGCCCAACTATGGCTACACCTTC	CASSHGQGAPNYGYTF	TRBV5-1	16	-	TRBD1	TRBJ1-2
TGTGCCAGCAGCCAGGGACAACAAGAGACCCAGTACTTC	CASSQGQQETQYF	TRBV7-3	13	-	-	TRBJ2-5